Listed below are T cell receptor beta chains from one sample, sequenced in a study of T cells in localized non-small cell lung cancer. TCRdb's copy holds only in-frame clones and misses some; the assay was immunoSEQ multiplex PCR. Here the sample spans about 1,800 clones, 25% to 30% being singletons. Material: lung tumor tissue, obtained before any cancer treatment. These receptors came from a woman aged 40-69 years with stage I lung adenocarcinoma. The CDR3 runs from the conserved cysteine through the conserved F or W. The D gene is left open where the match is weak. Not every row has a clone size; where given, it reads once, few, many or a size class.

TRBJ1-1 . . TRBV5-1 CASSLGGNRVLNTEAFF TGCGCCAGCAGCTTGGGGGGAAACAGGGTACTGAACACTGAAGCTTTCTTT
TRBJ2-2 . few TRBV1 CASSQDNLAAGELFF TGCGCCAGCAGCCAAGATAACTTGGCAGCCGGGGAGCTGTTTTTT
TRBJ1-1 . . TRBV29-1 CSAHSGSGTEAFF TGCAGCGCCCACTCGGGCAGCGGCACTGAAGCTTTCTTT
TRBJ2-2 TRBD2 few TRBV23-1 CASSQVLAGNTGELFF TGCGCCAGCAGCCAAGTACTAGCGGGGAACACCGGGGAGCTGTTTTTT
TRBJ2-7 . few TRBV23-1 CASSLALHYEQYF TGCGCCAGCAGCTTGGCCTTACACTACGAGCAGTACTTC
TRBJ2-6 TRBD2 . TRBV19 CASSKRAGDSGANVLTF TGTGCCAGTAGTAAACGAGCGGGAGACTCTGGGGCCAACGTCCTGACTTTC
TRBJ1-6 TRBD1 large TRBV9 CASSVEGTGGNSPLHF TGTGCCAGCAGCGTAGAAGGGACAGGGGGGAATTCACCCCTCCACTTT
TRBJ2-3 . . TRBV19 CASSEQLGTDTQYF TGTGCCAGTAGTGAACAGCTTGGGACAGATACGCAGTATTTT
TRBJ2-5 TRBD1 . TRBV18 CASSLSQTGEETQYF TGTGCCAGCTCACTTAGCCAAACAGGGGAAGAGACCCAGTACTTC
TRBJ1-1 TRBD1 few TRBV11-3 CASSPGGPVPEAFF TGTGCCAGCAGCCCAGGGGGCCCAGTTCCTGAAGCTTTCTTT
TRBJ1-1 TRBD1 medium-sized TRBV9 CASSEPTGDTEAFF TGTGCCAGCAGCGAACCGACAGGGGACACTGAAGCTTTCTTT
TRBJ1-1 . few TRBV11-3 CASSPRGIPDTEAFF TGTGCCAGCAGTCCTAGAGGGATTCCGGACACTGAAGCTTTCTTT
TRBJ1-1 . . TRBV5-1 CASRQGLAVGTEAFF TGCGCCAGCAGACAGGGATTGGCTGTCGGCACTGAAGCTTTCTTT
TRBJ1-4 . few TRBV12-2 CASRLAGRPSTNEKLFF TGTGCAAGTCGCTTAGCGGGACGGCCATCAACTAATGAAAAACTGTTTTTT
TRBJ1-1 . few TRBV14 CASSPHPTLGTEAFF TGTGCCAGCAGCCCTCACCCGACCTTGGGCACTGAAGCTTTCTTT
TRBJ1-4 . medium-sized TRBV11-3 CASSFRDSQGEKLFF TGTGCCAGCAGCTTCCGGGACTCCCAAGGAGAAAAACTGTTTTTT
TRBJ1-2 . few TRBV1 CASSQDRPRTGGEGYTF TGCGCCAGCAGCCAAGATCGGCCACGGACAGGGGGCGAGGGCTACACCTTC
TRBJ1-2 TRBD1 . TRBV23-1 CASSQKQGVSGRGYTF TGCGCCAGCAGTCAAAAGCAGGGGGTCTCAGGGAGGGGCTACACCTTC
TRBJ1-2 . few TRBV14 CASSAQGLDGYTF TGTGCCAGCAGCGCGCAGGGGTTGGATGGCTACACCTTC
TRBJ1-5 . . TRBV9 CASSVTADSNQPQHF TGTGCCAGCAGCGTAACGGCGGATAGCAATCAGCCCCAGCATTTT
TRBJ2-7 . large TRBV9 CASTDDLQGFLSYEQYF TGTGCCAGCACCGACGACCTGCAGGGCTTCCTTTCCTACGAGCAGTACTTC
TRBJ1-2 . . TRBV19 CASSDLARNGYTF TGTGCCAGTAGTGACCTGGCTCGCAATGGCTACACCTTC
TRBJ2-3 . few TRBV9 CASSTGSTDTQYF TGTGCCAGCAGTACGGGGTCCACAGATACGCAGTATTTT
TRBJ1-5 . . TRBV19 CASSQGYQPQHF TGTGCCAGTAGCCAGGGGTATCAGCCCCAGCATTTT
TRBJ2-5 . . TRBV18 CASSPLSGEETQYF TGTGCCAGCTCACCACTTAGCGGCGAAGAGACCCAGTACTTC
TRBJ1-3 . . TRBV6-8 CASSPYLDSTGNTIYF TGTGCCAGCAGCCCTTACCTGGACAGCACTGGAAACACCATATATTTT
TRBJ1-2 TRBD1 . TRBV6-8 CASSPPPGQGFYGYTF TGTGCCAGCAGCCCACCCCCCGGACAGGGGTTCTATGGCTACACCTTC
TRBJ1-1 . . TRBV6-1 CASSEAPQGTQAFF TGTGCCAGCAGTGAAGCCCCCCAGGGGACGCAAGCTTTCTTT
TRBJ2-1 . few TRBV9 CASSVVPSNEQFF TGTGCCAGCAGCGTAGTCCCTAGCAATGAGCAGTTCTTC
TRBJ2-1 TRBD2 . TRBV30 CAWRLSLAGGYNEQFF TGTGCCTGGAGGCTATCACTAGCGGGGGGGTACAATGAGCAGTTCTTC
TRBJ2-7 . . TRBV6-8 CASSKDSLYEQYF TGTGCCAGCAGTAAGGACAGCCTGTACGAGCAGTACTTC
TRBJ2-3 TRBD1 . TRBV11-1 CASSLRGGTGVTDTQYF TGTGCCAGCAGCTTAAGGGGTGGGACAGGGGTGACAGATACGCAGTATTTT
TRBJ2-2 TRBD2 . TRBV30 CAWSTLVLAGGSNTGELFF TGTGCCTGGAGTACCCTCGTACTAGCGGGAGGCTCGAACACCGGGGAGCTGTTTTTT
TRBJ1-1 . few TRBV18 CASSPDGHSSAFF TGTGCCAGCTCACCTGATGGGCATTCCTCAGCTTTCTTT
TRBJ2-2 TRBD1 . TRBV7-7 CASSFPATGAPSGELFF TGTGCCAGCAGCTTTCCCGCTACAGGGGCCCCAAGCGGGGAGCTGTTTTTT
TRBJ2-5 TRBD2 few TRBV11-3 CASSYPPRLAGVETQYF TGTGCCAGCAGTTATCCCCCTCGACTAGCGGGAGTTGAGACCCAGTACTTC
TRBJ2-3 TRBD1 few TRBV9 CASSVAGTGAITDTQYF TGTGCCAGCAGCGTCGCAGGGACAGGGGCCATCACAGATACGCAGTATTTT
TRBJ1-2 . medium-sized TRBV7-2 CASSFAGNYGYTF TGTGCCAGCAGCTTTGCTGGTAACTATGGCTACACCTTC
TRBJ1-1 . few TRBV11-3 CASSLDGRLNTEAFF TGTGCCAGCAGCTTGGACGGCAGGCTGAACACTGAAGCTTTCTTT
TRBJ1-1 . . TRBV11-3 CASSFSLGAVNTEAFF TGTGCCAGCAGCTTCTCTCTCGGGGCAGTGAACACTGAAGCTTTCTTT
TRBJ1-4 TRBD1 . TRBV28 CASSLQGQGDEKLFF TGTGCCAGCAGTTTACAGGGACAGGGTGACGAAAAACTGTTTTTT
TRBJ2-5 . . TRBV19 CASSIQQGQETQYF TGTGCCAGTAGTATACAGCAGGGCCAAGAGACCCAGTACTTC
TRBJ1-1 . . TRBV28 CASTLGGLNTEAFF TGTGCCAGCACTTTGGGGGGGTTAAACACTGAAGCTTTCTTT
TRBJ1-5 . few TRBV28 CASRIGSNQPQHF TGTGCCAGCAGGATTGGTAGCAATCAGCCCCAGCATTTT
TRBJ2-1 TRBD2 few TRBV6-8 CASTFERGLGVDEQFF TGTGCCAGCACCTTTGAACGGGGACTAGGAGTGGATGAGCAGTTCTTC
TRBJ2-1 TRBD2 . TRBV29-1 CSVDKGMGGSEQFF TGCAGCGTTGATAAGGGGATGGGGGGGAGTGAGCAGTTCTTC
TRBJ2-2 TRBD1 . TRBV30 CAWSVPGQGNTGELFF TGTGCCTGGAGTGTTCCGGGACAGGGGAACACCGGGGAGCTGTTTTTT
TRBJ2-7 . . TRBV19 CASSRMGQLEQYF TGTGCCAGTAGTCGAATGGGACAACTCGAGCAGTACTTC
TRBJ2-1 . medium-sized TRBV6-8 CASRQHRSSYNEQFF TGTGCCAGCAGACAACACAGGAGCTCCTACAATGAGCAGTTCTTC
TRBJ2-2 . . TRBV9 CASRWGQNTGELFF TGTGCCAGCAGATGGGGTCAGAACACCGGGGAGCTGTTTTTT
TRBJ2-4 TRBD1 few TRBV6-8 CASRGGQDKNIQYF TGTGCCAGCAGGGGGGGACAGGACAAAAACATTCAGTACTTC
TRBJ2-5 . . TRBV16 CASSNRDFQETQYF TGTGCCAGCAGCAACCGGGACTTTCAAGAGACCCAGTACTTC
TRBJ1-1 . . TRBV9 CASSEVNTEAFF TGTGCCAGCAGTGAAGTGAACACTGAAGCTTTCTTT
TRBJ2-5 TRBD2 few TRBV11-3 CASSQVSGTSGGNQETQYF TGTGCCAGCAGCCAAGTTTCCGGGACTAGCGGGGGGAACCAAGAGACCCAGTACTTC
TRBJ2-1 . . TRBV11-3 CASSLDQGKAFEQFF TGTGCCAGCAGCTTAGATCAGGGGAAAGCGTTCGAGCAGTTCTTC
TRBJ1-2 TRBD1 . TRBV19 CATDRGYGYTF TGTGCCACAGACAGGGGGTATGGCTACACCTTC
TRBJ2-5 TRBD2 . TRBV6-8 CASTGAGGETQYF TGTGCCAGCACCGGAGCGGGAGGGGAGACCCAGTACTTC